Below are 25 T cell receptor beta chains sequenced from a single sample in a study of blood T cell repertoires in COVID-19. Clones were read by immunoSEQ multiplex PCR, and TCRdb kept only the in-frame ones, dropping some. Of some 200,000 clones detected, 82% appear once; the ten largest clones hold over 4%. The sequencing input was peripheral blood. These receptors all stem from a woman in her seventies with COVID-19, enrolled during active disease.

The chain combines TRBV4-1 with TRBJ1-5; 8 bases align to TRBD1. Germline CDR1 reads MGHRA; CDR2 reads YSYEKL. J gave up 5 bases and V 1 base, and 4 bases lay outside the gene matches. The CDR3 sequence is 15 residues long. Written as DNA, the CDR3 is TGCGCCAGCAGCCAAGTGGACAGGGCGCATCAGCCCCAGCATTTT. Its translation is CASSQVDRAHQPQHF.

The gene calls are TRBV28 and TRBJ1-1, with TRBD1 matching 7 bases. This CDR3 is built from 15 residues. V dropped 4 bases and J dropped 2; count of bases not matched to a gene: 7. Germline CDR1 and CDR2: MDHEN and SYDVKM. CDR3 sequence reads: CASSYSGTANTEAFF. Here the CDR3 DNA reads TGTGCCAGCAGTTATAGCGGGACAGCCAACACTGAAGCTTTCTTT. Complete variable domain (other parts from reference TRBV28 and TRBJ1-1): DVKVTQSSRYLVKRTGEKVFLECVQDMDHENMFWYRQDPGLGLRLIYFSYDVKMKEKGDIPEGYSVSREKKERFSLILESASTNQTSMYLCASSYSGTANTEAFFGQGTRLTVV.

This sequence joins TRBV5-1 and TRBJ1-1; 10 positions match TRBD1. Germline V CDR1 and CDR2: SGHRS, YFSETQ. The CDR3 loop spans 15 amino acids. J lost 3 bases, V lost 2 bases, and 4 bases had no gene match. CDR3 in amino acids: CASSFLGTGDTEAFF. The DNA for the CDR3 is TGCGCCAGCAGCTTTTTGGGGACAGGGGACACTGAAGCTTTCTTT.

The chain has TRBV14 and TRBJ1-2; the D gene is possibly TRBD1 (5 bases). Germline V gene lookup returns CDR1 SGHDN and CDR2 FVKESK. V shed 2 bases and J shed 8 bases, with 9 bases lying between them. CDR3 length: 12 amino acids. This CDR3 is CASSQQGRGYTF. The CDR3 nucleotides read TGTGCCAGCAGCCAACAGGGCCGGGGCTACACCTTC. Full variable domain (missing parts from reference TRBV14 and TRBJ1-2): EAGVTQFPSHSVIEKGQTVTLRCDPISGHDNLYWYRRVMGKEIKFLLHFVKESKQDESGMPNNRFLAERTGGTYSTLKVQPAELEDSGVYFCASSQQGRGYTFGSGTRLTVV.

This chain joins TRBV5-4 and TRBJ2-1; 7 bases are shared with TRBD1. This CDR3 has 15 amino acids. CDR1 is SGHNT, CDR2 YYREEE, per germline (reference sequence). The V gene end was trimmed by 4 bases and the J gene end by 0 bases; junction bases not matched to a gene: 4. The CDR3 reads CASSRDRASYNEQFF. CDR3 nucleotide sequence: TGTGCCAGCAGCAGAGACAGGGCCTCCTACAATGAGCAGTTCTTC.

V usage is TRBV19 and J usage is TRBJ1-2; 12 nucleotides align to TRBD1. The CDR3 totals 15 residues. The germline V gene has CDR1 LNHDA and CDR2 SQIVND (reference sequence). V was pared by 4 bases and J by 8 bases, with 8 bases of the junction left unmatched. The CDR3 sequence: CASSTAGTGGGGYTF. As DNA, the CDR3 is TGTGCCAGTAGTACCGCCGGGACAGGGGGCGGAGGCTACACCTTC.

CDR3 sequence reads: CASVQGGGTEAFF. In nucleotides, the CDR3 is TGTGCCAGCGTCCAAGGGGGCGGCACTGAAGCTTTCTTT. The chain employs TRBV7-9 and TRBJ1-1; TRBD1 matches 7 bases. CDR1 is SEHNR and CDR2 is FQNEAQ in the germline V gene (reference sequence). After removal of 8 bases from V and 4 bases from J, the junction contained 7 bases not matched to a gene. This CDR3 has 13 amino acids.

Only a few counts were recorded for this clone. CDR3 amino acids: CASRDRGSQPQHF. DNA for the CDR3: TGTGCCAGCAGGGACAGGGGGAGTCAGCCCCAGCATTTT. This chain links TRBV5-8 with TRBJ1-5; 10 bases are shared with TRBD1. Trimming at V came to 5 bases and at J to 6 bases, leaving 2 bases not matched to a gene. This CDR3 comprises 13 residues. Germline assignment: CDR1 SGHTS and CDR2 YDEGEE.

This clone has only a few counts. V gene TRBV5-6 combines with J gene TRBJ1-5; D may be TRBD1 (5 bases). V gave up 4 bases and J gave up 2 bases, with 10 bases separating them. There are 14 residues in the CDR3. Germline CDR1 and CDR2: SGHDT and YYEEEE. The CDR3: CASSSRERNQPQHF. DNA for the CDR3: TGTGCCAGCAGCAGCAGGGAACGCAATCAGCCCCAGCATTTT.

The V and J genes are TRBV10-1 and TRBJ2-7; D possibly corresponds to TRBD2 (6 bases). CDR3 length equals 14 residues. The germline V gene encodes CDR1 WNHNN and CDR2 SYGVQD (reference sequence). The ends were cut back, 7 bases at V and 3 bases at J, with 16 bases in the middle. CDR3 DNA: TGCGCCAGCAACAAGACTAGATTCGGCTACGAGCAGTACTTC. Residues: CASNKTRFGYEQYF.

CDR3 nucleotides: TGTGCCAGCAGCCCTCGGGGACTAGCGGACAATGAGCAGTTCTTC. The encoded protein is CASSPRGLADNEQFF. V usage is TRBV9 and J usage is TRBJ2-1; 11 nucleotides align to TRBD2. V was pared by 4 bases and J by 5 bases, with 5 bases of the junction left unmatched. The CDR3 loop spans 15 amino acids. Germline CDR1 SGDLS, CDR2 YYNGEE.

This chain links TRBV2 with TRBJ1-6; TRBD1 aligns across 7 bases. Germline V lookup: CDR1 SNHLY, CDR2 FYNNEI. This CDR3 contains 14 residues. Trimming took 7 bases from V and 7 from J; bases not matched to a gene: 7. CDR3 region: CASTQTGLNSPLHF. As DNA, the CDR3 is TGTGCCAGCACCCAGACAGGGCTAAATTCACCCCTCCACTTT.

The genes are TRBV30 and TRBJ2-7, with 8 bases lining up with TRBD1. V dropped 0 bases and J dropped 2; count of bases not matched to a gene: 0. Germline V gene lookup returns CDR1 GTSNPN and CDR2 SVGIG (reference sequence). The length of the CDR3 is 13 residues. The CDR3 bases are TGTGCCTGGAGTGTGGACAGGGCCTACGAGCAGTACTTC. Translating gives CAWSVDRAYEQYF.

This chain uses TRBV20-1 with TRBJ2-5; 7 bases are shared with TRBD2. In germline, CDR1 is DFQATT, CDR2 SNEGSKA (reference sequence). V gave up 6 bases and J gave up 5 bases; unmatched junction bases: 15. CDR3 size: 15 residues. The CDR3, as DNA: TGCAGTGCGAGTCATCCGGGACTAATAATTGAGACCCAGTACTTC. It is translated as CSASHPGLIIETQYF.

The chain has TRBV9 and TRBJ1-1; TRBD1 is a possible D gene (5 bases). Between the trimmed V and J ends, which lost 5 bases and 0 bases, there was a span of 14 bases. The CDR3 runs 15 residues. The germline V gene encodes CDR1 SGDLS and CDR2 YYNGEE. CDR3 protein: CASRGAWLMNTEAFF. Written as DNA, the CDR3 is TGTGCCAGCAGAGGGGCGTGGCTAATGAACACTGAAGCTTTCTTT.

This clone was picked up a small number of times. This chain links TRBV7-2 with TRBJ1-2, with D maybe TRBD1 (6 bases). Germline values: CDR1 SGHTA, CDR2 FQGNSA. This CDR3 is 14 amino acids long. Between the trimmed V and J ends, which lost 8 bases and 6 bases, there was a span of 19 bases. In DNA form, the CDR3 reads TGTGCCAGCGCATTACAGGGAGGGTCCGATGGCTACACCTTC. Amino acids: CASALQGGSDGYTF. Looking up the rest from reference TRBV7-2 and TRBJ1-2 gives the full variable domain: GAGVSQSPSNKVTEKGKDVELRCDPISGHTALYWYRQSLGQGLEFLIYFQGNSAPDKSGLPSDRFSAERTGGSVSTLTIQRTQQEDSAVYLCASALQGGSDGYTFGSGTRLTVV.

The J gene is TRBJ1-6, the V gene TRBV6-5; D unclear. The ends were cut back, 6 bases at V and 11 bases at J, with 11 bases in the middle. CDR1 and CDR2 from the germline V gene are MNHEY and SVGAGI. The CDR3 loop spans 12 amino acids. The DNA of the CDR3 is TGTGCCAGCAGACCATTATCTACACCCCTCCACTTT. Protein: CASRPLSTPLHF.

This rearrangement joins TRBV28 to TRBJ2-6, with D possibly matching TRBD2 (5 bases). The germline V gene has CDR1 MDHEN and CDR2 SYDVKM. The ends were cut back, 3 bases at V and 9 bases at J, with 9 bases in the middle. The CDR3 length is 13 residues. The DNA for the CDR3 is TGTGCCAGCAGTTTTGCGGGTGGCAACGTCCTGACTTTC. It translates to CASSFAGGNVLTF.

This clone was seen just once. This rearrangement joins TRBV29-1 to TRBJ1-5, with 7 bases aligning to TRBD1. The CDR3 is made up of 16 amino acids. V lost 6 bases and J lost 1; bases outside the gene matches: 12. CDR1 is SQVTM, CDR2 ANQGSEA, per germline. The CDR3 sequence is CSVLERGTESNQPQHF. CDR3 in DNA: TGCAGCGTCTTAGAAAGGGGGACAGAGAGCAATCAGCCCCAGCATTTT.

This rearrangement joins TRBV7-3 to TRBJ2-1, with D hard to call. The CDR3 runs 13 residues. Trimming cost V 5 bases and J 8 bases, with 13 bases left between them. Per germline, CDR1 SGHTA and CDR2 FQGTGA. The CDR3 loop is CASSNGRSHEQFF. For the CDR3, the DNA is TGTGCCAGCAGCAACGGAAGGAGCCATGAGCAGTTCTTC.

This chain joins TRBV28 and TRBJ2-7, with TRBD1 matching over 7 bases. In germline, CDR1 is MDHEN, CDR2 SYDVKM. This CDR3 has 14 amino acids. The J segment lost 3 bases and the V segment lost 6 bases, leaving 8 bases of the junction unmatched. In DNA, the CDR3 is TGTGCCAGCAGAAGACAGGGCGATTACTACGAGCAGTACTTC. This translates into CASRRQGDYYEQYF.

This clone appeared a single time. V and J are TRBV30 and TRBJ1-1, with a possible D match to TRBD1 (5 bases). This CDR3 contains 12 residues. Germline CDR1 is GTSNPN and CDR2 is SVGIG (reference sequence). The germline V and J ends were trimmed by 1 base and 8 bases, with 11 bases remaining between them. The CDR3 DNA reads TGTGCCTGGAGTGCAAGGGGAGGCGAAGCTTTCTTT. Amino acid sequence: CAWSARGGEAFF.

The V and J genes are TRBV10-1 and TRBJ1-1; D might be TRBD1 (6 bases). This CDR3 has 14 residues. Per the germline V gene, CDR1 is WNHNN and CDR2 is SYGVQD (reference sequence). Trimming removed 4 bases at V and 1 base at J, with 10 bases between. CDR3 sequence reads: CASSGGQKNTEAFF. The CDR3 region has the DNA TGCGCCAGCAGTGGCGGACAGAAGAACACTGAAGCTTTCTTT.

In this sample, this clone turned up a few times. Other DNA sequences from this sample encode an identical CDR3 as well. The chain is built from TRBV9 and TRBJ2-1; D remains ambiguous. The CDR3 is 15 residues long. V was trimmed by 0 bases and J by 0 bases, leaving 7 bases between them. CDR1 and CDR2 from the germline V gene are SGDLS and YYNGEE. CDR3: CASSVEGGSYNEQFF. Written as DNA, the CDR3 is TGTGCCAGCAGCGTAGAAGGCGGCTCCTACAATGAGCAGTTCTTC. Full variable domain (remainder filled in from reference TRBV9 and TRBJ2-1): DSGVTQTPKHLITATGQRVTLRCSPRSGDLSVYWYQQSLDQGLQFLIQYYNGEERAKGNILERFSAQQFPDLHSELNLSSLELGDSALYFCASSVEGGSYNEQFFGPGTRLTVL.

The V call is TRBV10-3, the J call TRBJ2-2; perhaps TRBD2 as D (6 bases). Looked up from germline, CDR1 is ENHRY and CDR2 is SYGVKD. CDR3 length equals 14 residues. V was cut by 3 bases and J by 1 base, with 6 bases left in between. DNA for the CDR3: TGTGCCATCAGTGAAGCGGGGAACACCGGGGAGCTGTTTTTT. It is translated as CAISEAGNTGELFF.